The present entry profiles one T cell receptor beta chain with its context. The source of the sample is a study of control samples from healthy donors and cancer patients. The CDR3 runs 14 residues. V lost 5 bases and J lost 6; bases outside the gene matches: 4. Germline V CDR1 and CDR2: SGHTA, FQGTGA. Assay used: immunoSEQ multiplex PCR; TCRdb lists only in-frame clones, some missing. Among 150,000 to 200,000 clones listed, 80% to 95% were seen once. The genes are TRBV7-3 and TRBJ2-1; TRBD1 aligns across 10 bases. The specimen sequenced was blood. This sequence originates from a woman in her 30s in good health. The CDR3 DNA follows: TGTGCCAGCAGCCCAGACAGGGGGCGCAATGAGCAGTTCTTC. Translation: CASSPDRGRNEQFF.